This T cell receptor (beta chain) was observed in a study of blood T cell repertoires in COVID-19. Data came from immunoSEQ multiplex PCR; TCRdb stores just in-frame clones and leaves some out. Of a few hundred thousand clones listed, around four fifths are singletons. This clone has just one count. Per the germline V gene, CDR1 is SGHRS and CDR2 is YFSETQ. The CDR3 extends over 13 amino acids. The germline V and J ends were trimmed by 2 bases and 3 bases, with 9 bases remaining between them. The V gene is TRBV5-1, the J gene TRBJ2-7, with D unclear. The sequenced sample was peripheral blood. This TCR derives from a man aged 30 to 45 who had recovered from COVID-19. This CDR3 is CASSLRGLYEQYF. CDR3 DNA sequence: TGCGCCAGCAGCTTACGAGGCCTCTACGAGCAGTACTTC.